The clone carrying this T cell receptor (beta chain) was detected many times. Its antigen remains unidentified. This sample is part of a study of T cell repertoires in cytomegalovirus infection. About the study: Matching HLA type and CMV infection were both indicated by public TCR beta signatures. Study-wide findings and caveats: The ex vivo response was dominated by HLA-C-restricted CMV-specific TCR beta clonotypes. Summed public TCR beta family frequency identified CMV carriers bearing the relevant HLA.

TCRdb ran MiXCR on the reads and lists one entry per CDR3 protein. This sample has roughly 130,000 distinct CDR3 sequences, with 7% to 9.5% found just once. CDR3 length equals 15 residues. The V end lost 4 bases, the J end lost 4 bases, and 15 bases lay between the germline ends. Germline V gives CDR1 SGHTA, CDR2 FQGNSA. The rearrangement links TRBV7-2 to TRBJ2-3; D is unclear. The sequence came from a human donor in good health (CMV status not recorded). Some clones in this sample may be carry-over from other donors' samples. Sequenced material: PBMCs. The CDR3 region has the DNA TGTGCCAGCAGCTATGCGCAGCTAGGAGCAGATACGCAGTATTTT. The encoded protein is CASSYAQLGADTQYF.